These 28 T cell receptor beta chains came from one sample sequenced in a study of radiotherapy plus CTLA-4 blockade in lung cancer. TCRdb's copy holds only in-frame clones and misses some; the assay was immunoSEQ multiplex PCR. This table has 50,000 to 65,000 clones, 70% to 85% appearing once. Sequenced material: peripheral blood, taken from a patient treated with radiotherapy plus ipilimumab. These receptors were taken from a human donor with non-small cell lung cancer who had a complete response to radiotherapy plus ipilimumab.

The rearrangement joins TRBV9 to TRBJ2-5, with 10 bases identical to TRBD2. Trimming took 4 bases from V and 4 from J; bases not matched to a gene: 16. The CDR3 extends over 18 amino acids. Germline V gene sequence: CDR1 SGDLS, CDR2 YYNGEE. The CDR3 spells CASSLHGSSGGGPETQYF. The CDR3 bases are TGTGCCAGCAGCTTACACGGTTCTAGCGGGGGAGGGCCAGAGACCCAGTACTTC.

Written as DNA, the CDR3 is TGCGCCAGCAGGCTTACCCTAGCGGCGGTAGAGACCCAGTACTTC. This translates into CASRLTLAAVETQYF. The chain joins TRBV4-3 to TRBJ2-5; TRBD2 agrees at 7 bases. This CDR3 has 15 amino acids. Germline V gene sequence: CDR1 LGHNA, CDR2 YSLEER. Trimming removed 6 bases from V and 4 bases from J; junction bases left unmatched: 11.

DNA of the CDR3: TGTGCCAGCGAAAACGGACAGGAGTACGATGGCTACACCTTC. It is translated as CASENGQEYDGYTF. This sequence joins TRBV28 and TRBJ1-2; TRBD1 aligns across 7 bases. Germline V CDR1 and CDR2: MDHEN, SYDVKM. Trimming at V came to 8 bases and at J to 6 bases, leaving 12 bases not matched to a gene. The CDR3 sequence is 14 residues long.

The rearrangement joins TRBV25-1 to TRBJ2-2; unclear D gene. The CDR3 is made up of 10 amino acids. CDR1 and CDR2 from the germline V gene are MGHDK and SYGVNS. V was shortened by 6 bases and J by 8 bases, with 4 bases between the two germline ends. The chain's CDR3 is CASREGELFF. CDR3 DNA: TGTGCCAGCAGAGAGGGGGAGCTGTTTTTT.

J is TRBJ2-2 and V is TRBV18, with TRBD1 matching over 8 bases. The V gene's germline CDR1 is KGHSH and CDR2 LQKENI. V dropped 2 bases and J dropped 6; count of bases not matched to a gene: 2. The CDR3 spans 14 residues. As DNA, the CDR3 is TGTGCCAGCTCACCAGTGGACAGGGCCGGGGAGCTGTTTTTT. Protein product: CASSPVDRAGELFF. Based on the CDR3 plus reference TRBV18 and TRBJ2-2, the full variable domain is NAGVMQNPRHLVRRRGQEARLRCSPMKGHSHVYWYRQLPEEGLKFMVYLQKENIIDESGMPKERFSAEFPKEGPSILRIQQVVRGDSAAYFCASSPVDRAGELFFGEGSRLTVL.

V is TRBV7-2 and J is TRBJ2-2, with 7 bases matching TRBD1. The V and J ends lost 5 bases and 8 bases, in that order; junction bases with no gene match: 8. This CDR3 has 14 amino acids. The germline V gene has CDR1 SGHTA and CDR2 FQGNSA. The CDR3 nucleotides read TGTGCCAGCAGCAAAGACAGGGTCACGGGGGAGCTGTTTTTT. It is translated as CASSKDRVTGELFF.

DNA for the CDR3: TGTGCCAGCAGTCTACAGGGTCCGAACACCGGGGAGCTGTTTTTT. This gives the protein CASSLQGPNTGELFF. The gene calls are TRBV6-6 and TRBJ2-2; D is perhaps TRBD1 (6 bases). Trimming removed 5 bases at V and 0 bases at J, with 10 bases between. The CDR3 is 15 residues long. In germline, CDR1 is MNHNY, CDR2 SVGAGI (reference sequence).

The genes are TRBV5-1 and TRBJ2-7; weak D call: TRBD1 (5 bases). Trimming took off 3 bases at V and 3 bases at J, with 16 bases between the two ends. The CDR3 has 15 amino acids. In germline, CDR1 is SGHRS, CDR2 YFSETQ. The CDR3 sequence: CASSWGQGKVYEQYF. The CDR3 DNA sequence: TGCGCCAGCAGCTGGGGCCAAGGGAAGGTCTACGAGCAGTACTTC.

The rearrangement links TRBV2 to TRBJ2-5, with 7 nucleotides matching TRBD2. The germline V gene has CDR1 SNHLY and CDR2 FYNNEI. This CDR3 is built from 14 residues. V shed 3 bases, J shed 2 bases, and the junction held 3 bases outside the gene matches. The CDR3: CASSEGGTQETQYF. CDR3 nucleotides: TGTGCCAGCAGTGAGGGGGGGACGCAAGAGACCCAGTACTTC.

J is TRBJ2-5 and V is TRBV18; 8 positions agree with TRBD1. The trim removed 4 bases at V and 5 bases at J, leaving 9 bases unmatched. This CDR3 has 15 amino acids. Germline assignment: CDR1 KGHSH and CDR2 LQKENI. This chain's CDR3 is CASSLTQGARETQYF. For the CDR3, the DNA is TGTGCCAGCTCACTGACTCAGGGGGCTCGGGAGACCCAGTACTTC.

The V and J genes are TRBV4-3 and TRBJ2-7; tentative D call: TRBD1 (6 bases). The germline V gene has CDR1 LGHNA and CDR2 YSLEER. The CDR3 length is 18 residues. The V end was cut by 1 base, the J end by 4 bases, with 23 bases between. The CDR3 DNA is TGCGCCAGCAGCCAAGTGTACGGGACATCCTCTTCGGGGTACGAGCAGTACTTC. Its protein is CASSQVYGTSSSGYEQYF.

This clone has just a few counts. The V gene is TRBV7-9, the J gene TRBJ2-3; the match to TRBD2 covers 7 bases. The CDR3 runs 15 residues. CDR1 and CDR2 from the germline V gene are SEHNR and FQNEAQ (reference sequence). The J segment lost 5 bases and the V segment lost 2 bases, leaving 7 bases of the junction unmatched. The CDR3: CASSLSLAEGDTQYF. CDR3 DNA: TGTGCCAGCAGCTTAAGTCTAGCGGAGGGAGATACGCAGTATTTT.

This chain links TRBV9 with TRBJ2-3, with D possibly being TRBD2 (6 bases). This CDR3 has 18 residues. Trimming removed 2 bases at V and 2 bases at J, with 21 bases between. Germline V gene sequence: CDR1 SGDLS, CDR2 YYNGEE. The CDR3 reads CASSVPLSGGVNTDTQYF. As DNA, the CDR3 is TGTGCCAGCAGCGTCCCCCTCTCCGGCGGGGTCAACACAGATACGCAGTATTTT. The full variable domain, its missing parts supplied by reference TRBV9 and TRBJ2-3, is DSGVTQTPKHLITATGQRVTLRCSPRSGDLSVYWYQQSLDQGLQFLIQYYNGEERAKGNILERFSAQQFPDLHSELNLSSLELGDSALYFCASSVPLSGGVNTDTQYFGPGTRLTVL.

The CDR3 spells CASSPPPNNNYGYTF. The CDR3 DNA follows: TGTGCCAGCTCACCACCGCCAAACAATAACTATGGCTACACCTTC. The chain uses TRBV18 and TRBJ1-2; no clear D gene. Trimming pared 0 bases from V and 1 base from J, leaving 9 bases between. This CDR3 comprises 15 residues. Germline lookup yields CDR1 KGHSH and CDR2 LQKENI.

V is TRBV6-5 and J is TRBJ1-1; TRBD1 aligns across 7 bases. There are 14 residues in the CDR3. V lost 5 bases to trimming and J lost 1 base; unmatched junction nucleotides: 4. Germline-derived CDR1 and CDR2 are MNHEY and SVGAGI. The CDR3 nucleotides are TGTGCCAGCAGTCCGGACAGGAAGAACACTGAAGCTTTCTTT. It is translated as CASSPDRKNTEAFF.

The genes are TRBV5-1 and TRBJ1-1; a weak D match, TRBD1 (6 bases). Germline V gives CDR1 SGHRS, CDR2 YFSETQ. Trimming took off 5 bases at V and 2 bases at J, with 16 bases between the two ends. This CDR3 region has 15 residues. CDR3: CASSGQGRKNTEAFF. In DNA, the CDR3 is TGCGCCAGCAGTGGGCAGGGGAGAAAAAACACTGAAGCTTTCTTT. The full variable domain, with the rest looked up from reference TRBV5-1 and TRBJ1-1, is KAGVTQTPRYLIKTRGQQVTLSCSPISGHRSVSWYQQTPGQGLQFLFEYFSETQRNKGNFPGRFSGRQFSNSRSEMNVSTLELGDSALYLCASSGQGRKNTEAFFGQGTRLTVV.

This sequence joins TRBV5-4 and TRBJ2-5; perhaps TRBD1 as D (5 bases). The V end was cut by 0 bases, the J end by 1 base, with 10 bases between. The CDR3 has 15 amino acids. Germline V gives CDR1 SGHNT, CDR2 YYREEE (reference sequence). CDR3 DNA: TGTGCCAGCAGCTTGGATACAGGCCCCCAAGAGACCCAGTACTTC. Translating gives CASSLDTGPQETQYF. Variable domain in full (rest from reference TRBV5-4 and TRBJ2-5): ETGVTQSPTHLIKTRGQQVTLRCSSQSGHNTVSWYQQALGQGPQFIFQYYREEENGRGNFPPRFSGLQFPNYSSELNVNALELDDSALYLCASSLDTGPQETQYFGPGTRLLVL.

This clone showed up just a few times. The J gene is TRBJ2-1, the V gene TRBV21-1; the tabulated D call, TRBD2, remains unverified against the DNA. TRBV21-1 constitutes a pseudogene. The CDR3 totals 15 residues. In DNA, the CDR3 is TGTGCCAGCAGCGGGCCGTGGCAGCGGGGCAATGAGCAGTTCTTC. Amino acid sequence: CASSGPWQRGNEQFF.

CDR3 loop: CASSRQGSTEAFF. The DNA of the CDR3 is TGTGCCAGCAGCCGACAGGGTTCCACTGAAGCTTTCTTT. The chain carries TRBV7-2 and TRBJ1-1; 7 nucleotides align to TRBD1. V was pared by 5 bases and J by 4 bases, with 4 bases of the junction left unmatched. Per the germline V gene, CDR1 is SGHTA and CDR2 is FQGNSA. The length of the CDR3 is 13 residues.

The chain carries TRBV7-8 and TRBJ1-5, with 8 bases identical to TRBD1. The CDR3 runs 17 residues. CDR1 is SGHVS and CDR2 is FQNEAQ in the germline V gene. V lost 5 bases, J lost 3 bases, and 12 bases stayed unmatched. CDR3 region: CASSIEIRGLNNQPQHF. The CDR3 region has the DNA TGTGCCAGCAGCATCGAGATCAGGGGGCTAAACAATCAGCCCCAGCATTTT.

The chain links TRBV27 to TRBJ2-1; 11 bases are shared with TRBD2. Germline values: CDR1 MNHEY, CDR2 SMNVEV (reference sequence). This CDR3 is built from 16 residues. J gave up 3 bases and V 5 bases, and 6 bases lay outside the gene matches. CDR3 region: CASSTLSGRDYNEQFF. The CDR3 DNA is TGTGCCAGCAGTACCCTTAGCGGGAGGGACTACAATGAGCAGTTCTTC.

The chain combines TRBV19 with TRBJ1-6; 7 bases match TRBD1. The ends lost 5 bases at V and 6 bases at J; junction bases unmatched: 10. This CDR3 has 16 residues. Per the germline V gene, CDR1 is LNHDA and CDR2 is SQIVND (reference sequence). The CDR3 region is CASSPPRQGVNSPLHF. CDR3 bases: TGTGCCAGTAGTCCTCCTCGACAGGGAGTTAATTCACCCCTCCACTTT.

The V and J genes are TRBV18 and TRBJ2-5; 13 nucleotides agree with TRBD2. With V trimmed by 3 bases and J by 2 bases, 6 bases remained unmatched. From germline, CDR1 is KGHSH and CDR2 LQKENI. The CDR3 is 17 residues long. CDR3 in amino acids: CASSPRTSGRGQETQYF. DNA for the CDR3: TGTGCCAGCTCACCTAGGACTAGCGGGAGAGGACAAGAGACCCAGTACTTC.

This clone came up a few times. The chain has TRBV7-6 and TRBJ1-4; D is unclear. Trimming pared 5 bases from V and 7 bases from J, leaving 14 bases between. The length of the CDR3 is 14 residues. In germline, CDR1 is SGHVS, CDR2 FNYEAQ. CDR3 in amino acids: CASSRRLSSEKLFF. Written as DNA, the CDR3 is TGTGCCAGCAGCCGTAGACTAAGCAGTGAAAAACTGTTTTTT.

This rearrangement joins TRBV25-1 to TRBJ1-4, with D possibly being TRBD1 (6 bases). CDR1 MGHDK and CDR2 SYGVNS come from the germline V gene. V lost 4 bases, J lost 7 bases, and 16 bases lay in between. The CDR3 spans 15 residues. The CDR3, as DNA: TGTGCCAGCAGTGGGATCGGTCAAGGGGGTGAAAAACTGTTTTTT. Amino acid sequence: CASSGIGQGGEKLFF.

This clone has only a few counts. The chain carries TRBV9 and TRBJ2-1; TRBD1 is a possible D gene (6 bases). V was clipped by 0 bases and J by 5 bases, with 12 bases between them. The CDR3 consists of 15 residues. Germline lookup yields CDR1 SGDLS and CDR2 YYNGEE. The CDR3 is CASSVEWTANNEQFF. CDR3 sequence (DNA): TGTGCCAGCAGCGTAGAGTGGACAGCGAACAATGAGCAGTTCTTC.

The CDR3: CASSSPEGGSSYNEQFF. As DNA, the CDR3 is TGCGCCAGCAGCTCCCCGGAGGGGGGGAGCTCCTACAATGAGCAGTTCTTC. The chain couples TRBV5-1 to TRBJ2-1; tentative D call: TRBD2 (7 bases). Germline CDR1 and CDR2: SGHRS and YFSETQ. The CDR3 is 17 residues long. V was pared by 3 bases and J by 0 bases, with 16 bases between. Based on the CDR3 plus reference TRBV5-1 and TRBJ2-1, the full variable domain is KAGVTQTPRYLIKTRGQQVTLSCSPISGHRSVSWYQQTPGQGLQFLFEYFSETQRNKGNFPGRFSGRQFSNSRSEMNVSTLELGDSALYLCASSSPEGGSSYNEQFFGPGTRLTVL.

V and J are TRBV2 and TRBJ1-1; 10 bases fit TRBD1. From germline, CDR1 is SNHLY and CDR2 FYNNEI. The CDR3 contains 14 residues. Trimming cost V 6 bases and J 3 bases; bases outside gene matches: 4. This chain's CDR3 is CASRPGQGDTEAFF. In DNA form, the CDR3 reads TGTGCCAGCAGACCCGGACAGGGGGACACTGAAGCTTTCTTT.